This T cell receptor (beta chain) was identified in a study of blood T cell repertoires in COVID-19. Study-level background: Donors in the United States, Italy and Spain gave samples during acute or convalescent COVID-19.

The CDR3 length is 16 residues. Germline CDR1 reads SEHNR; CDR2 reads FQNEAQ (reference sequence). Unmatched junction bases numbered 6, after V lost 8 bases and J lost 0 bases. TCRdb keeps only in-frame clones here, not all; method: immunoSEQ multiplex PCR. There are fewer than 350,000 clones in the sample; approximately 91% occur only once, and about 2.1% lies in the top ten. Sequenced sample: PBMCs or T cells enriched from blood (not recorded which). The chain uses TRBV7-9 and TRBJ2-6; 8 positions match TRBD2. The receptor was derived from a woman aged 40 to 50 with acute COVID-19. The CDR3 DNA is TGTGCCAGCCGGGGGGCGGGAGGCTCTGGGGCCAACGTCCTGACTTTC. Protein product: CASRGAGGSGANVLTF.